This T cell receptor beta chain was sequenced in a study of T cell responses to AZD1222 COVID-19 vaccine. Study results and limitations: Recipients of AZD1222 seropositive at baseline numbered only five or six. The span of vaccine-associated CD4 TCRs extended across spike, with dominance at 160-218 and 743-854. Only after the peak T cell response were repertoires sampled.

CDR3 length: 14 amino acids. Germline V gene data show CDR1 as SNHLY and CDR2 as FYNNEI. V trimming: 6 bases; J trimming: 4 bases; junction bases outside the gene matches: 4. TCRdb's table, derived via immunoSEQ multiplex PCR, lists solely in-frame clones and lacks some. The table includes approximately 130,000 clones, approximately 93% detected once. This clone was seen only once. Its antigen is currently unknown. This material consisted of peripheral blood, taken on day 0 of AZD1222 vaccination. The origin of this receptor is an adult in good health. The chain has TRBV2 and TRBJ1-4, with 8 bases matching TRBD1. CDR3 in amino acids: CASRGTGFNEKLFF. The CDR3 DNA reads as TGTGCCAGCAGGGGGACAGGTTTTAATGAAAAACTGTTTTTT.